A single T cell receptor (beta chain) is shown here with its context. No antigen is known for it. This CDR3 is built from 14 residues. V dropped 5 bases and J dropped 4 bases, with 14 bases sitting between them. CDR1 SEHNR and CDR2 FQNEAQ come from the germline V gene (reference sequence). Libraries were made from TCR beta cDNA, and they carried unique molecular identifiers. TCRdb passed the PCR reads through MiXCR, listing each CDR3 protein once. The sample holds fewer than 850,000 distinct CDR3 sequences; roughly 27% are singletons and the top ten take around 0.6%. The data were taken from a study of post-analysis software for immune sequencing data. Study conclusions and caveats: Five TRBV segments were significantly more frequent in patients than in controls. TRBV5-6, TRBV5-1 and TRBV20-1 were among these segments.

Sequenced: blood. This clonotype originated in a girl aged 5-17 years with multiple sclerosis. This chain links TRBV7-9 with TRBJ1-2, with TRBD1 as a possible D gene (6 bases). The CDR3 DNA reads TGTGCCAGCAGCACAGGGAGTCTCGGCTATGGCTACACCTTC. Translated, it gives CASSTGSLGYGYTF.